This TCR beta chain was sequenced for a study of CD8 T cells in ankylosing spondylitis. By quantitative 5'-RACE with molecular barcodes, the TCR beta libraries were made. In TCRdb, the 5' RACE reads were re-called with MiXCR into one record per CDR3 protein. The table shows some 350,000 distinct CDR3 sequences, with roughly 15% occurring only once. Whole-study findings and limits: As reported, disease-linked clones showed significant enrichment in matched ankylosing spondylitis synovial fluid. In ankylosing spondylitis blood, a motif of roughly eight highly homologous TCR beta variants appeared characteristic. With a CD8+ phenotype, disease-linked clones were relatively rare in peripheral blood.

This clonotype was observed a few times. The antigen is unknown. The V end was cut by 7 bases, the J end by 4 bases, with 15 bases between. CDR1 is MGHDK, CDR2 SYGVNS, per germline. The CDR3 is 14 amino acids. The specimen was blood, either unsorted or a sorted T cell fraction (not recorded which). The V gene is TRBV25-1, the J gene TRBJ2-3; weak D call: TRBD2 (5 bases). The clonotype comes from a male donor with ankylosing spondylitis or in good health (not recorded which). CDR3 in amino acids: CASTPAGGADTQYF. CDR3 nucleotide sequence: TGTGCCAGCACCCCCGCGGGCGGTGCAGATACGCAGTATTTT.